Listed below are T cell receptor beta chains from one sample, sequenced in a study of T cells in Graves' hyperthyroidism and ophthalmopathy. TCRdb ran MiXCR on the multiplex PCR reads and lists one entry per CDR3 protein. The repertoire holds roughly 750,000 distinct CDR3 sequences, with about 16% as singletons. The material sequenced was blood. The receptors shown here come from a man aged 18 to 30 with Graves' hyperthyroidism. CDR3s include the opening cysteine and the closing phenylalanine or tryptophan. The order of the fields is clone size, D gene, V gene, J gene, CDR3 DNA, CDR3 protein. The D gene is left open where the match is weak. Size values are once, few and many counts, or a class for expanded clones, and some rows have none.

clone_size: .; d_call: .; v_call: TRBV11-2; j_call: TRBJ2-7; cdr3_nt: TGTGCCAGCAGCTTAATGGCAGGGAGCTCCTACGAGCAGTACTTC; cdr3_aa: CASSLMAGSSYEQYF
clone_size: .; d_call: TRBD2; v_call: TRBV4-3; j_call: TRBJ2-7; cdr3_nt: TGCGCCAGCAGCCAAAGTCCACTAGCGGGACGGGAGCAGTACTTC; cdr3_aa: CASSQSPLAGREQYF
clone_size: few; d_call: TRBD2; v_call: TRBV14; j_call: TRBJ2-1; cdr3_nt: TGTGCCAGCAGCCCCGGACTAGCGGGAGGGCTTTGGAATGAGCAGTTCTTC; cdr3_aa: CASSPGLAGGLWNEQFF
clone_size: .; d_call: .; v_call: TRBV20-1; j_call: TRBJ2-3; cdr3_nt: TGCAGTGCTAGAGATCGTAGGGAAGGAGATACGCAGTATTTT; cdr3_aa: CSARDRREGDTQYF
clone_size: few; d_call: TRBD1; v_call: TRBV7-2; j_call: TRBJ1-2; cdr3_nt: TGTGCCAGCAGCCTTACGGCCAGGGGGGGCTACACCTTC; cdr3_aa: CASSLTARGGYTF
clone_size: many; d_call: .; v_call: TRBV7-2; j_call: TRBJ2-7; cdr3_nt: TGTGCCAGCAGCTTGGACGGGACCCCAAGGGAGCAGTACTTC; cdr3_aa: CASSLDGTPREQYF
clone_size: few; d_call: TRBD1; v_call: TRBV28; j_call: TRBJ1-2; cdr3_nt: TGTGCCAGCAGTTTATCTGGCAGGGGACAGTATGGCTACACCTTC; cdr3_aa: CASSLSGRGQYGYTF
clone_size: many; d_call: .; v_call: TRBV6-1; j_call: TRBJ2-7; cdr3_nt: TGTGCCAGCAGTCTGTCCCTCGGGGCCTACGAGCAGTACTTC; cdr3_aa: CASSLSLGAYEQYF
clone_size: many; d_call: TRBD1; v_call: TRBV28; j_call: TRBJ1-1; cdr3_nt: TGTGCCAGCAGTTCCCCCGGGACAGCCAGTGAAGCTTTCTTT; cdr3_aa: CASSSPGTASEAFF
clone_size: .; d_call: .; v_call: TRBV20-1; j_call: TRBJ2-7; cdr3_nt: TGCAGTGCCCCTTCCTTGGGGATCGAGCAGTACTTC; cdr3_aa: CSAPSLGIEQYF
clone_size: once; d_call: .; v_call: TRBV30; j_call: TRBJ1-4; cdr3_nt: TGTGCCTGGAGTGTACGGGGATTGGGGAGAAGCAATGAAAAACTGTTTTTT; cdr3_aa: CAWSVRGLGRSNEKLFF
clone_size: .; d_call: .; v_call: TRBV19; j_call: TRBJ1-5; cdr3_nt: TGTGCCAGTAGTATAGATCCAACCTCGGGACCCCTGGCCCAGCCCCAGCATTTT; cdr3_aa: CASSIDPTSGPLAQPQHF
clone_size: many; d_call: .; v_call: TRBV30; j_call: TRBJ1-2; cdr3_nt: TGTGCCTGGAGTCCAGGGATCGCCTATGGCTACACCTTC; cdr3_aa: CAWSPGIAYGYTF
clone_size: many; d_call: TRBD1; v_call: TRBV7-8; j_call: TRBJ2-5; cdr3_nt: TGTGCCAGCAGCCCGGGGACAGGGCGAGAGACCCAGTACTTC; cdr3_aa: CASSPGTGRETQYF
clone_size: .; d_call: TRBD2; v_call: TRBV6-1; j_call: TRBJ2-5; cdr3_nt: TGTGCCAGCAGTCTCGCGGCTAGCGGGAGCCTCTGGGAGACCCAGTACTTC; cdr3_aa: CASSLAASGSLWETQYF
clone_size: few; d_call: .; v_call: TRBV4-1; j_call: TRBJ1-3; cdr3_nt: TGCGCCAGCAGGTTGGCCTTACTCTCTGGAAACACCATATATTTT; cdr3_aa: CASRLALLSGNTIYF
clone_size: few; d_call: .; v_call: TRBV9; j_call: TRBJ2-5; cdr3_nt: TGTGCCAGCAGCGGGACCGGGACCCTGGGGACCCAGTACTTC; cdr3_aa: CASSGTGTLGTQYF
clone_size: .; d_call: .; v_call: TRBV7-9; j_call: TRBJ1-1; cdr3_nt: TGTGCCAGCAGCCAAAACGACGAAGCTTTCTTT; cdr3_aa: CASSQNDEAFF
clone_size: few; d_call: .; v_call: TRBV27; j_call: TRBJ2-1; cdr3_nt: TGTGCCAGCAGCCCTACCGACCTTGCGTACAATGAGCAGTTCTTC; cdr3_aa: CASSPTDLAYNEQFF
clone_size: few; d_call: TRBD1; v_call: TRBV28; j_call: TRBJ1-1; cdr3_nt: TGTGCCAGCAGTTTTCCTGGTAATTGGACAGGGACAGGGGACACTGAAGCTTTCTTT; cdr3_aa: CASSFPGNWTGTGDTEAFF
clone_size: .; d_call: .; v_call: TRBV6-1; j_call: TRBJ2-2; cdr3_nt: TGTGCCAGCTGGAAGAGCACCGGGGAGCTGTTTTTT; cdr3_aa: CASWKSTGELFF
clone_size: many; d_call: TRBD1; v_call: TRBV28; j_call: TRBJ1-1; cdr3_nt: TGTGCCAGCACACCGGGACAGGGGGCTGAAGCTTTCTTT; cdr3_aa: CASTPGQGAEAFF
clone_size: .; d_call: .; v_call: TRBV3-1; j_call: TRBJ2-1; cdr3_nt: TGTGCCAGCAGCCAAGTTTCCGGGGCCAATGAGCAGTTCTTC; cdr3_aa: CASSQVSGANEQFF
clone_size: .; d_call: .; v_call: TRBV4-1; j_call: TRBJ2-7; cdr3_nt: TGCGCCAGCAGCCAAGATAAAGGGGTCGAGCAGTACTTC; cdr3_aa: CASSQDKGVEQYF
clone_size: many; d_call: TRBD2; v_call: TRBV3-1; j_call: TRBJ2-1; cdr3_nt: TGTGCCAGCAGCCCGGATCTGGGACTAGCTGGCGGTGAGCAGTTCTTC; cdr3_aa: CASSPDLGLAGGEQFF
clone_size: few; d_call: TRBD1; v_call: TRBV19; j_call: TRBJ2-2; cdr3_nt: TGTGCCAGTAGTATAGGCAGGGGGTCCGGGGAGCTGTTTTTT; cdr3_aa: CASSIGRGSGELFF
clone_size: many; d_call: .; v_call: TRBV2; j_call: TRBJ1-2; cdr3_nt: TGTGCCAGCAGTGAGGACAGCCGGCATGGCTACACCTTC; cdr3_aa: CASSEDSRHGYTF
clone_size: many; d_call: TRBD2; v_call: TRBV18; j_call: TRBJ2-7; cdr3_nt: TGTGCCAGCTCACGAGGGACAGGGGGACTAGCGGGAGCATACGAGCAGTACTTC; cdr3_aa: CASSRGTGGLAGAYEQYF
clone_size: .; d_call: .; v_call: TRBV13; j_call: TRBJ2-2; cdr3_nt: TGTGCCAGCAGCACTCAAACGAACACCGGGGAGCTGTTTTTT; cdr3_aa: CASSTQTNTGELFF
clone_size: many; d_call: .; v_call: TRBV15; j_call: TRBJ2-7; cdr3_nt: TGTGCCACCAGCAGGGGCAGGGAGAACGAGCAGTACTTC; cdr3_aa: CATSRGRENEQYF
clone_size: .; d_call: TRBD1; v_call: TRBV2; j_call: TRBJ1-1; cdr3_nt: TGTGCCCCGGGGACAGACACTGAAGCTTTCTTT; cdr3_aa: CAPGTDTEAFF
clone_size: many; d_call: TRBD2; v_call: TRBV7-8; j_call: TRBJ2-1; cdr3_nt: TGTGCCAGCAGCTCGGGACTAGCGGGTGGTAGCTCCTACAATGAGCAGTTCTTC; cdr3_aa: CASSSGLAGGSSYNEQFF
clone_size: many; d_call: TRBD1; v_call: TRBV12-3/TRBV12-4; j_call: TRBJ2-5; cdr3_nt: TGTGCCAGCAGTTATACAGGGGCGCAAGAGACCCAGTACTTC; cdr3_aa: CASSYTGAQETQYF
clone_size: few; d_call: .; v_call: TRBV24-1; j_call: TRBJ2-1; cdr3_nt: TGTGCCACCAGTGACTCGGCCCTCAATGAGCAGTTCTTC; cdr3_aa: CATSDSALNEQFF
clone_size: .; d_call: .; v_call: TRBV28; j_call: TRBJ1-4; cdr3_nt: TGTGCCAGCAGTTTTTCGGCAGCAAAGGGAGAAAAACTGTTTTTT; cdr3_aa: CASSFSAAKGEKLFF
clone_size: .; d_call: .; v_call: TRBV6-9; j_call: TRBJ1-3; cdr3_nt: TGTGCCAGCAGTTACGATCGGGGGCCTGGAAACACCATATATTTT; cdr3_aa: CASSYDRGPGNTIYF
clone_size: few; d_call: .; v_call: TRBV7-8; j_call: TRBJ1-2; cdr3_nt: TGTGCCAGCAGCTTAGTCGGTACCATCTATGGCTACACCTTC; cdr3_aa: CASSLVGTIYGYTF
clone_size: .; d_call: .; v_call: TRBV11-3; j_call: TRBJ2-7; cdr3_nt: TGTGCCAGCAGCTTAGGAGGTTTATCAGCGAGCTCCTACGAGCAGTACTTC; cdr3_aa: CASSLGGLSASSYEQYF
clone_size: many; d_call: TRBD1; v_call: TRBV2; j_call: TRBJ2-1; cdr3_nt: TGTGCCAGCAGGCTACAGGGGGCGGATGAGCAGTTCTTC; cdr3_aa: CASRLQGADEQFF
clone_size: many; d_call: TRBD2; v_call: TRBV12-3/TRBV12-4; j_call: TRBJ2-5; cdr3_nt: TGTGCCAGCAGTCCGGGACTAGCGGGAGGGGGACAAGAGACCCAGTACTTC; cdr3_aa: CASSPGLAGGGQETQYF
clone_size: many; d_call: .; v_call: TRBV29-1; j_call: TRBJ2-1; cdr3_nt: TGCAGCGTTGTAGGCGGATCCTACAATGAGCAGTTCTTC; cdr3_aa: CSVVGGSYNEQFF
clone_size: many; d_call: .; v_call: TRBV5-1; j_call: TRBJ2-3; cdr3_nt: TGCGCCAGCAGCTTTAACCTCGCAGATACGCAGTATTTT; cdr3_aa: CASSFNLADTQYF
clone_size: few; d_call: TRBD2; v_call: TRBV4-1; j_call: TRBJ2-1; cdr3_nt: TGCGCCAGCAGCCACAGCGGGAGGAGCAATGAGCAGTTCTTC; cdr3_aa: CASSHSGRSNEQFF
clone_size: few; d_call: TRBD1; v_call: TRBV7-9; j_call: TRBJ2-3; cdr3_nt: TGTGCCAGCAGTTCTTTACGGGACAGGGCACCAGATACGCAGTATTTT; cdr3_aa: CASSSLRDRAPDTQYF
clone_size: few; d_call: TRBD2; v_call: TRBV11-3; j_call: TRBJ2-7; cdr3_nt: TGTGCCAGCAGCTTCCTAGCGGGTCATACCTACGAGCAGTACTTC; cdr3_aa: CASSFLAGHTYEQYF
clone_size: few; d_call: TRBD1; v_call: TRBV6-1; j_call: TRBJ2-3; cdr3_nt: TGTGCCAGCAGTGAAGCGGGGACAGGGTGGGCAGATACGCAGTATTTT; cdr3_aa: CASSEAGTGWADTQYF
clone_size: many; d_call: .; v_call: TRBV28; j_call: TRBJ2-1; cdr3_nt: TGTGCCAGCAGTTTTGGCGTTATGAGCTCCTACAATGAGCAGTTCTTC; cdr3_aa: CASSFGVMSSYNEQFF